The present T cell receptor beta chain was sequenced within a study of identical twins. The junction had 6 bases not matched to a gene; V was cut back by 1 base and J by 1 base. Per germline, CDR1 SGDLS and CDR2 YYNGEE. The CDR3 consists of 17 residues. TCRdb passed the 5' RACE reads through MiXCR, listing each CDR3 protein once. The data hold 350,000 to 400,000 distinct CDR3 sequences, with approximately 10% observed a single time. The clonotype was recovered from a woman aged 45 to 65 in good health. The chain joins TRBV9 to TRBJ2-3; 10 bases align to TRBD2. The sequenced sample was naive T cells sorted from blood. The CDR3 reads CASSVLAGERGTDTQYF. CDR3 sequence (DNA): TGTGCCAGCAGCGTACTAGCGGGAGAGAGGGGCACAGATACGCAGTATTTT.